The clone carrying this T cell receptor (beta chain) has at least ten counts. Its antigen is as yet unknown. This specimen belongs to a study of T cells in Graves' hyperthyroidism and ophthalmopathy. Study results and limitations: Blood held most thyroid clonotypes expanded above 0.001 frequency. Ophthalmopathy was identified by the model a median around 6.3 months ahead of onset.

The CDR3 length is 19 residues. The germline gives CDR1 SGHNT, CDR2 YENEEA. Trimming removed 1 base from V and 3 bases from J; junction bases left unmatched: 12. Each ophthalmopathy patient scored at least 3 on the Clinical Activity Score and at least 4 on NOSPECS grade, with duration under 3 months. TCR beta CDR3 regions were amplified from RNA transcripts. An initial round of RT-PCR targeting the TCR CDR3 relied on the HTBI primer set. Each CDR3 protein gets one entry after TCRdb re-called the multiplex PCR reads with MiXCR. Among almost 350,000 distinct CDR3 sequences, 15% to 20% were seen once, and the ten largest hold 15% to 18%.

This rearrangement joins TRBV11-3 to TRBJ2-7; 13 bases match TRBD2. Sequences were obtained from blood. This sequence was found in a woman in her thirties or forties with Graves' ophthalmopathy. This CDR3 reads CASSLVGLAGVTSDYEQYF. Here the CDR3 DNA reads TGTGCCAGCAGCTTAGTCGGACTAGCGGGAGTCACGTCCGACTACGAGCAGTACTTC.